The 11 T cell receptor beta chains below come from one sample, sequenced in a study of T cells in Graves' hyperthyroidism and ophthalmopathy. RNA transcripts were the template for amplifying TCR beta CDR3 regions. HTBI primers were used for first-round RT-PCR of the TCR CDR3. MiXCR, applied by TCRdb to the multiplex PCR reads, yields one record per CDR3 protein. The sample yields 250,000 to 400,000 distinct CDR3 sequences, roughly 13% seen once. Sequencing was carried out using blood. The receptor source for this set is a woman aged 40 to 55 with Graves' ophthalmopathy.

A few counts support this clonotype. The chain employs TRBV3-1 and TRBJ2-4; 14 nucleotides match TRBD2. The CDR3 covers 17 residues. The junction had 7 bases not matched to a gene; V was cut back by 3 bases and J by 6 bases. CDR1 LGHDT and CDR2 YNNKEL come from the germline V gene (reference sequence). The CDR3 sequence: CASSHKTSGGAGNIQYF. CDR3 nucleotide sequence: TGTGCCAGCAGCCACAAGACTAGCGGGGGGGCAGGAAACATTCAGTACTTC.

The rearrangement links TRBV9 to TRBJ2-3; TRBD2 agrees at 9 bases. The CDR3 consists of 14 residues. The V gene's germline CDR1 is SGDLS and CDR2 YYNGEE. The junction had 5 bases not matched to a gene; V was cut back by 4 bases and J by 5 bases. The CDR3 region is CASSLSGRLDTQYF. In nucleotides, the CDR3 is TGTGCCAGCAGCCTTAGCGGGAGATTAGATACGCAGTATTTT.

This clonotype appeared a few times. The chain combines TRBV5-1 with TRBJ1-5; D possibly corresponds to TRBD1 (5 bases). Germline V CDR1 and CDR2: SGHRS, YFSETQ. The V gene lost 4 bases and the J gene lost 5 bases, with 16 bases spanning the gap. The CDR3 runs to 15 residues. CDR3 region: CASSRDSGQYQPQHF. DNA of the CDR3: TGCGCCAGCAGCCGAGACAGCGGACAATATCAGCCCCAGCATTTT.

This clonotype was seen ten or more times. This chain uses TRBV7-2 with TRBJ2-7; a possible D gene is TRBD1 (6 bases). The CDR3 length is 14 residues. From germline, CDR1 is SGHTA and CDR2 FQGNSA. The V end lost 5 bases, the J end lost 3 bases, and 14 bases lay between the germline ends. The CDR3: CASSPRQARYEQYF. The CDR3 nucleotides are TGTGCCAGCAGCCCAAGACAGGCTCGCTACGAGCAGTACTTC.

As regards this clonotype: A junction end diverges from the germline sequence, so it may reflect a read error. V and J are TRBV2 and TRBJ1-5; the D gene is possibly TRBD1 (5 bases). Per germline, CDR1 SNHLY and CDR2 FYNNEI. CDR3 length: 14 residues. The CDR3 nucleotides are TGTGCCACCAGTGAAGGGGCAGTCAATCAGCCCCAGCATTTT. It specifies CATSEGAVNQPQHF.

This clonotype has a handful of counts. The chain couples TRBV4-1 to TRBJ2-7; D gene uncertain. V was clipped by 0 bases and J by 6 bases, with 6 bases between them. The germline CDR1 and CDR2 sequences are MGHRA and YSYEKL. The CDR3 covers 12 residues. Written as DNA, the CDR3 is TGCGCCAGCAGCCAAGATTTCGCCGAGCAGTACTTC. Encoded protein: CASSQDFAEQYF.

V and J are TRBV15 and TRBJ2-3; 8 positions agree with TRBD2. The CDR3 runs to 16 residues. Germline lookup yields CDR1 LNHNV and CDR2 YYDKDF (reference sequence). Trimming cost V 5 bases and J 3 bases; bases outside gene matches: 10. CDR3 in DNA: TGTGCCACCAGCGGACCCTTTAGCGGGATTACAGATACGCAGTATTTT. Translation gives CATSGPFSGITDTQYF.

The table lists this clonotype with many counts. This rearrangement joins TRBV27 to TRBJ1-1, with a possible D match to TRBD1 (6 bases). V lost 3 bases and J 7 bases, leaving 12 bases between the germline ends. Germline values: CDR1 MNHEY, CDR2 SMNVEV (reference sequence). The CDR3 consists of 13 residues. The CDR3 region is CASSFNRVGEAFF. In nucleotides, the CDR3 is TGTGCCAGCAGTTTTAACAGGGTTGGTGAAGCTTTCTTT.

The chain employs TRBV20-1 and TRBJ2-1; 8 bases map to TRBD2. The CDR3 is 16 amino acids. With 5 bases clipped from V and 7 bases from J, the junction kept 16 bases outside the gene matches. The germline V gene has CDR1 DFQATT and CDR2 SNEGSKA (reference sequence). Here the CDR3 reads CSARRGGQVLGNEQFF. The CDR3 DNA reads TGCAGTGCTCGACGGGGGGGCCAGGTTTTGGGGAATGAGCAGTTCTTC.

Points on this clonotype: A much more abundant neighbour one base away suggests this may be a read error. The rearrangement links TRBV12-3 or TRBV12-4 to TRBJ2-4; TRBD1 matches 9 bases. The CDR3 is 16 residues long. V shed 3 bases, J shed 1 base, and the junction held 4 bases outside the gene matches. CDR3 protein: CASSLGDRVAKNIQYF. CDR3 nucleotides: TGTGCCAGCAGTTTGGGGGACAGGGTGGCCAAAAACATTCAGTACTTC.

This clonotype was found many times. This rearrangement joins TRBV10-3 to TRBJ1-1; the D gene is possibly TRBD1 (5 bases). Germline-derived CDR1 and CDR2 are ENHRY and SYGVKD. The CDR3 is 15 residues long. Trimming took 4 bases from V and 4 from J, leaving 16 bases between them. The CDR3, as DNA: TGTGCCATCAGTGGGGGCGCAGGGAGGGCCACTGAAGCTTTCTTT. Translating gives CAISGGAGRATEAFF.